Described below is a single TCR beta chain sequence and its context. Its antigen is currently unknown. The entry originates in a study of cytomegalovirus exposure and HLA in healthy donors. Study-level findings and limits: Three of the chains that were CMV-associated were confirmed in vitro to be specific for CMV antigens. Some TCR beta chains (around 180 of them) were listed as cytomegalovirus-associated.

The PCR was carried out with 60 Vbeta primers and 13 Jbeta primers. Using immunoSEQ multiplex PCR, the repertoire was profiled, and TCRdb retains in-frame clones only, with some absent. The sample contains around 160,000 clones, around 77% of which appear only once. This clonotype was sampled from a man in his forties or fifties in good health and CMV-seropositive. What was sequenced was PBMCs.

CDR3 sequence: CASQRAARNQPQHF. The CDR3 bases are TGTGCCTCCCAGCGAGCGGCCAGAAATCAGCCCCAGCATTTT. This chain uses TRBV7-5 with TRBJ1-5. TRBV7-5 is flagged as a pseudogene. The CDR3 sequence is 14 residues long.